What follows are 13 T cell receptor beta chains derived from one specimen sequenced in a study. Using its own MiXCR run on the RT-PCR reads, TCRdb lists one record per CDR3 protein. The sample has approximately 720,000 distinct CDR3 sequences; more than 13% are singletons. The sample taken for sequencing was memory CD4+ T cells from blood. These TCRs come from a female donor in good health, serving as a healthy control.

There are many counts of this clonotype. CDR3 in DNA: TGTGCCAGCAGCTTCGCTGAAGCTTTCTTT. Encoded protein: CASSFAEAFF. This chain uses TRBV7-9 with TRBJ1-1, with D hard to call. This CDR3 contains 10 residues. Germline CDR1 SEHNR, CDR2 FQNEAQ (reference sequence). V lost 3 bases and J 6 bases, leaving 2 bases between the germline ends.

The gene calls are TRBV4-1 and TRBJ1-5; D is ambiguous. The CDR3 is 16 amino acids. Germline CDR1 is MGHRA and CDR2 is YSYEKL. Trimming shortened V by 0 bases and J by 9 bases, and 18 bases separated the two germline ends. The CDR3 nucleotides are TGCGCCAGCAGCCAAGATATTAAACTGGGAGGGCGGCCCCAGCATTTT. Translating it yields CASSQDIKLGGRPQHF.

The count of this clonotype is one. The chain joins TRBV27 to TRBJ2-1, with no clear D. CDR1 MNHEY and CDR2 SMNVEV come from the germline V gene (reference sequence). V was clipped by 6 bases and J by 14 bases, with 17 bases between them. The length of the CDR3 is 12 residues. This CDR3 is CASSTSGSREFF. The DNA of the CDR3 is TGTGCCAGCAGCACTTCCGGCTCAAGGGAGTTCTTC.

The chain uses TRBV6-5 and TRBJ1-1, with 7 bases matching TRBD1. This CDR3 comprises 16 residues. With 4 bases clipped from V and 5 bases from J, the junction kept 13 bases outside the gene matches. Germline V CDR1 and CDR2: MNHEY, SVGAGI. Here the CDR3 reads CASSLETGTAGTEAFF. The CDR3 coding sequence is TGTGCCAGCAGTTTAGAGACAGGGACCGCCGGAACTGAAGCTTTCTTT.

This clonotype has at least ten counts. The CDR3 coding sequence is TGTGCCAGCAGTCCCTGGTTAACAGGGATGGGAGATACGCAGTATTTT. Translated, it gives CASSPWLTGMGDTQYF. The chain has TRBV12-3 or TRBV12-4 and TRBJ2-3, with D possibly matching TRBD1 (6 bases). The CDR3 length is 16 residues. The V gene lost 5 bases and the J gene lost 5 bases, with 20 bases spanning the gap.

This sequence joins TRBV27 and TRBJ2-3; TRBD1 matches at 7 bases. J was trimmed by 0 bases and V by 5 bases; bases with no gene match: 8. Per the germline V gene, CDR1 is MNHEY and CDR2 is SMNVEV (reference sequence). CDR3 size: 16 residues. CDR3 in amino acids: CASSPRGTASTDTQYF. The CDR3 coding sequence is TGTGCCAGCAGTCCCAGAGGGACAGCTAGCACAGATACGCAGTATTTT.

The rearrangement links TRBV20-1 to TRBJ2-2; the D gene is possibly TRBD2 (7 bases). Per germline, CDR1 DFQATT and CDR2 SNEGSKA (reference sequence). Trimming took off 3 bases at V and 5 bases at J, with 22 bases between the two ends. This CDR3 region has 17 residues. In nucleotides, the CDR3 is TGCAGTGCTAGGTGGGGGGGCCAGTTCTTGGGGACCGGGGAGCTGTTTTTT. Protein product: CSARWGGQFLGTGELFF.

The V and J genes are TRBV7-9 and TRBJ2-3; D gene ambiguous. V lost 5 bases to trimming and J lost 0 bases, with 12 bases between them. CDR1 SEHNR and CDR2 FQNEAQ come from the germline V gene (reference sequence). The CDR3 length is 15 residues. The DNA of the CDR3 is TGTGCCAGCAGCGCCCGACGGTTTAGCACAGATACGCAGTATTTT. As protein: CASSARRFSTDTQYF.

This clonotype was seen at least ten times. This rearrangement joins TRBV7-2 to TRBJ2-3; 8 positions match TRBD2. There are 14 residues in the CDR3. Losses at the gene ends were 3 bases for V and 9 bases for J; bases not matched to a gene: 8. The germline V gene has CDR1 SGHTA and CDR2 FQGNSA. The CDR3 DNA reads as TGTGCCAGCAGCTTCGGAGCGGGAGTTGACACGCAGTATTTT. This encodes CASSFGAGVDTQYF. The full variable domain, with the rest looked up from reference TRBV7-2 and TRBJ2-3, is GAGVSQSPSNKVTEKGKDVELRCDPISGHTALYWYRQSLGQGLEFLIYFQGNSAPDKSGLPSDRFSAERTGGSVSTLTIQRTQQEDSAVYLCASSFGAGVDTQYFGPGTRLTVL.

This clonotype was detected many times. The chain has TRBV6-2 or TRBV6-3 and TRBJ2-1; possible D gene TRBD1, 6 bases. Germline lookup yields CDR1 MNHEY and CDR2 SVGEGT. The CDR3 has 15 residues. The V end was cut by 7 bases, the J end by 2 bases, with 15 bases between. CDR3: CASKPTGKTYNEQFF. The CDR3 nucleotides read TGTGCCAGCAAACCTACAGGGAAAACCTACAATGAGCAGTTCTTC.

This clonotype was counted ten times or more. J is TRBJ2-3 and V is TRBV5-1; D may be TRBD2 (7 bases). Germline-derived CDR1 and CDR2 are SGHRS and YFSETQ. Trimming removed 2 bases from V and 2 bases from J, with 12 bases in between. The CDR3 runs to 15 residues. The CDR3 loop reads CASSFAGANTDTQYF. CDR3 DNA sequence: TGCGCCAGCAGCTTCGCGGGGGCGAACACAGATACGCAGTATTTT. Filled out from reference TRBV5-1 and TRBJ2-3, the complete variable domain reads KAGVTQTPRYLIKTRGQQVTLSCSPISGHRSVSWYQQTPGQGLQFLFEYFSETQRNKGNFPGRFSGRQFSNSRSEMNVSTLELGDSALYLCASSFAGANTDTQYFGPGTRLTVL.

This rearrangement joins TRBV5-4 to TRBJ2-1, with 14 bases matching TRBD2. This CDR3 comprises 18 residues. Germline V CDR1 and CDR2: SGHNT, YYREEE (reference sequence). V trimming: 4 bases; J trimming: 5 bases; junction bases outside the gene matches: 11. The chain's CDR3 is CASSRGLAGGQINNEQFF. The CDR3 nucleotides read TGTGCCAGCAGCCGTGGACTAGCGGGAGGCCAAATCAACAATGAGCAGTTCTTC.

This clonotype showed up many times. The chain combines TRBV6-6 with TRBJ1-3, with 9 bases aligning to TRBD1. The CDR3 sequence is 13 residues long. Germline lookup yields CDR1 MNHNY and CDR2 SVGAGI (reference sequence). Trimming took 4 bases from V and 7 from J; bases not matched to a gene: 2. DNA for the CDR3: TGTGCCAGCAGTTGGGGGACAGGGAACACCATATATTTT. The encoded protein is CASSWGTGNTIYF.